The 3 T cell receptor beta chains in this list originate from one sample, sequenced in a study of T cell responses to AZD1222 COVID-19 vaccine. Produced via immunoSEQ multiplex PCR; TCRdb's table is partial and in-frame only. The repertoire consists of nearly 95,000 clones, with approximately 92% occurring once and the leading ten covering roughly 2.7%. Sequenced material: peripheral blood, taken 28 days after the second AZD1222 dose. These receptors came from an adult who received the AZD1222 COVID-19 vaccine.

The chain carries TRBV25-1 and TRBJ2-7; D is possibly TRBD2 (5 bases). The CDR3 extends over 15 amino acids. In germline, CDR1 is MGHDK, CDR2 SYGVNS. V was clipped by 8 bases and J by 2 bases, with 19 bases between them. Here the CDR3 reads CASGTSRTGTYEQYF. In DNA, the CDR3 is TGTGCCAGCGGTACTTCTAGGACGGGAACCTACGAGCAGTACTTC.

V and J are TRBV3-1 (or the pseudogene TRBV3-2) and TRBJ1-1; D unclear. Trimming took 4 bases from V and 4 from J, leaving 7 bases between them. Germline CDR1 reads LGHDT; CDR2 reads YNNKEL (reference sequence). There are 12 residues in the CDR3. For the CDR3, the DNA is TGTGCCAGCAGCCTAGGGAGCACTGAAGCTTTCTTT. This codes for CASSLGSTEAFF.

This clone has only a few counts. V is TRBV7-2 and J is TRBJ2-5; a weak D match, TRBD2 (6 bases). V was cut by 3 bases and J by 1 base, with 12 bases left in between. In germline, CDR1 is SGHTA, CDR2 FQGNSA. The CDR3 extends over 15 amino acids. The CDR3 DNA follows: TGTGCCAGCAGCTTCGTCGGGGGAATCCAAGAGACCCAGTACTTC. Its protein is CASSFVGGIQETQYF.